These T cell receptor beta chains were read from a single sample in a study of blood T cells in healthy people across ages. MiXCR, applied by TCRdb to the 5' RACE reads, yields one record per CDR3 protein. The sample contains around 1.7 million distinct CDR3 sequences, roughly 28% of which appear only once. The specimen sequenced was blood. The receptor source for this set is a woman aged 25-40 years in good health. CDR3s include the opening cysteine and the closing phenylalanine or tryptophan. Fields, in order: J gene, D gene, clone size, V gene, CDR3 protein, CDR3 DNA. D genes are given only for firm matches. Only part of the rows carry a size: once, few, many, or a class if the clone is expanded.

j_call: TRBJ2-7
d_call: NA
clone_size: few
v_call: TRBV29-1
cdr3_aa: CSAYGGSGEQYF
cdr3_nt: TGCAGCGCCTACGGAGGGAGTGGCGAGCAGTACTTC

j_call: TRBJ2-1
d_call: NA
clone_size: NA
v_call: TRBV4-3
cdr3_aa: CASSQGFGSYNEQFF
cdr3_nt: TGCGCCAGCAGCCAAGGATTTGGTAGCTACAATGAGCAGTTCTTC

j_call: TRBJ2-5
d_call: NA
clone_size: few
v_call: TRBV5-1
cdr3_aa: CASSLRVVSETQYF
cdr3_nt: TGCGCCAGCAGCTTAAGAGTAGTTTCGGAGACCCAGTACTTC

j_call: TRBJ1-2
d_call: NA
clone_size: once
v_call: TRBV25-1
cdr3_aa: CATRERVYGYTF
cdr3_nt: TGTGCCACCAGGGAGAGGGTCTATGGCTACACCTTC

j_call: TRBJ2-1
d_call: TRBD2
clone_size: NA
v_call: TRBV4-1
cdr3_aa: CASSQEGLAGENEQFF
cdr3_nt: TGCGCCAGCAGCCAAGAGGGGCTAGCGGGAGAGAATGAGCAGTTCTTC

j_call: TRBJ2-7
d_call: TRBD2
clone_size: NA
v_call: TRBV28
cdr3_aa: CASSSPGGGREQYF
cdr3_nt: TGTGCCAGCAGTTCCCCCGGCGGGGGACGAGAGCAGTACTTC

j_call: TRBJ2-7
d_call: TRBD1
clone_size: many
v_call: TRBV7-2
cdr3_aa: CASSLEWGQFYEQYF
cdr3_nt: TGTGCCAGCAGCTTAGAGTGGGGACAGTTCTACGAGCAGTACTTC

j_call: TRBJ2-3
d_call: NA
clone_size: few
v_call: TRBV5-6
cdr3_aa: CASRMGADTQYF
cdr3_nt: TGTGCCAGCAGGATGGGGGCAGATACGCAGTATTTT

j_call: TRBJ1-6
d_call: TRBD1
clone_size: NA
v_call: TRBV5-1
cdr3_aa: CASTLGSGQGPLHF
cdr3_nt: TGCGCCAGCACCCTTGGATCGGGACAGGGACCCCTCCACTTT

j_call: TRBJ2-7
d_call: NA
clone_size: many
v_call: TRBV5-1
cdr3_aa: CASSLADLGEQYF
cdr3_nt: TGCGCCAGCAGCTTGGCGGACCTGGGCGAGCAGTACTTC

j_call: TRBJ1-2
d_call: NA
clone_size: NA
v_call: TRBV29-1
cdr3_aa: CSVEDRIGDGYTF
cdr3_nt: TGCAGCGTTGAAGATCGTATAGGGGACGGCTACACCTTC

j_call: TRBJ2-7
d_call: NA
clone_size: NA
v_call: TRBV28
cdr3_aa: CAIDSLGTYEQYF
cdr3_nt: TGCGCCATCGACAGCCTTGGTACCTACGAGCAGTACTTC

j_call: TRBJ2-7
d_call: NA
clone_size: NA
v_call: TRBV7-9
cdr3_aa: CASSLNSGTFLDQYF
cdr3_nt: TGTGCCAGCAGCCTAAACTCCGGGACATTCCTCGACCAGTACTTC

j_call: TRBJ2-5
d_call: NA
clone_size: NA
v_call: TRBV28
cdr3_aa: CASRDSGRETQYF
cdr3_nt: TGTGCCAGCAGGGATTCCGGACGGGAGACCCAGTACTTC

j_call: TRBJ1-5
d_call: NA
clone_size: NA
v_call: TRBV12-5
cdr3_aa: CASGLVPTGQPQHF
cdr3_nt: TGTGCTAGTGGTTTGGTACCAACGGGCCAGCCCCAGCATTTT

j_call: TRBJ1-2
d_call: NA
clone_size: many
v_call: TRBV29-1
cdr3_aa: CSVDPGVVYGYTF
cdr3_nt: TGCAGCGTTGACCCAGGGGTGGTCTATGGCTACACCTTC

j_call: TRBJ1-2
d_call: NA
clone_size: few
v_call: TRBV6-1
cdr3_aa: CASSTRTPPVGTF
cdr3_nt: TGTGCCAGCAGTACCCGGACGCCTCCCGTCGGCACCTTC

j_call: TRBJ2-7
d_call: TRBD2
clone_size: NA
v_call: TRBV5-1
cdr3_aa: CASSPRGSGGSLYEQYF
cdr3_nt: TGCGCCAGCAGCCCTCGGGGTAGCGGGGGTTCATTGTACGAGCAGTACTTC

j_call: TRBJ1-6
d_call: NA
clone_size: NA
v_call: TRBV11-2
cdr3_aa: CASSSSGGEGNSPLHF
cdr3_nt: TGTGCCAGCAGCTCCAGCGGCGGAGAAGGGAATTCACCCCTCCACTTT

j_call: TRBJ1-5
d_call: NA
clone_size: NA
v_call: TRBV6-5
cdr3_aa: CASSYGRYNQPQHF
cdr3_nt: TGTGCCAGCAGTTACGGACGTTACAATCAGCCCCAGCATTTT

j_call: TRBJ2-5
d_call: NA
clone_size: few
v_call: TRBV20-1
cdr3_aa: CSAAKQGRETQYF
cdr3_nt: TGCAGTGCCGCGAAACAGGGGAGGGAGACCCAGTACTTC

j_call: TRBJ1-2
d_call: NA
clone_size: NA
v_call: TRBV29-1
cdr3_aa: CSIEDPTLGTVGYTF
cdr3_nt: TGCAGCATTGAAGATCCCACTTTAGGGACCGTTGGCTACACCTTC

j_call: TRBJ1-4
d_call: TRBD1
clone_size: NA
v_call: TRBV5-5
cdr3_aa: CASSPRGQGAVDEKLFF
cdr3_nt: TGTGCCAGCAGCCCGCGGGGACAGGGGGCGGTGGATGAAAAACTGTTTTTT

j_call: TRBJ2-5
d_call: NA
clone_size: NA
v_call: TRBV4-1
cdr3_aa: CASSQGSYAGASETQYF
cdr3_nt: TGCGCCAGCAGCCAAGGTAGTTACGCGGGGGCCTCGGAGACCCAGTACTTC

j_call: TRBJ2-7
d_call: NA
clone_size: many
v_call: TRBV7-2
cdr3_aa: CASSPRVSEQYF
cdr3_nt: TGTGCCAGCAGCCCCAGGGTATCCGAGCAGTACTTC

j_call: TRBJ2-1
d_call: NA
clone_size: NA
v_call: TRBV24-1
cdr3_aa: CATTADWGNEQFF
cdr3_nt: TGTGCCACCACCGCCGATTGGGGGAATGAGCAGTTCTTC

j_call: TRBJ1-4
d_call: TRBD1
clone_size: NA
v_call: TRBV5-1
cdr3_aa: CASSGTTPGQGDEKLFF
cdr3_nt: TGCGCCAGCAGCGGCACTACCCCGGGACAGGGCGATGAAAAACTGTTTTTT

j_call: TRBJ2-7
d_call: TRBD1
clone_size: NA
v_call: TRBV10-3
cdr3_aa: CATSARDSISYEQYF
cdr3_nt: TGTGCCACCAGTGCCCGGGACAGCATCTCCTACGAGCAGTACTTC

j_call: TRBJ2-3
d_call: NA
clone_size: few
v_call: TRBV29-1
cdr3_aa: CSAQGDGTDTQYF
cdr3_nt: TGCAGCGCCCAAGGGGACGGGACAGATACGCAGTATTTT

j_call: TRBJ2-3
d_call: NA
clone_size: few
v_call: TRBV5-6
cdr3_aa: CASSTGSGTQYF
cdr3_nt: TGTGCCAGCAGCACCGGTAGTGGTACGCAGTATTTT

j_call: TRBJ2-7
d_call: NA
clone_size: NA
v_call: TRBV10-3
cdr3_aa: CAISGPGTGYEQYF
cdr3_nt: TGTGCCATCAGTGGCCCGGGCACGGGCTACGAGCAGTACTTC

j_call: TRBJ1-1
d_call: NA
clone_size: few
v_call: TRBV7-9
cdr3_aa: CASSRGAANTEAFF
cdr3_nt: TGTGCCAGCAGCCGTGGCGCCGCCAACACTGAAGCTTTCTTT

j_call: TRBJ2-1
d_call: NA
clone_size: few
v_call: TRBV10-3
cdr3_aa: CAISRSGQDNEQFF
cdr3_nt: TGTGCCATCAGTCGATCGGGACAAGACAATGAGCAGTTCTTC

j_call: TRBJ1-2
d_call: NA
clone_size: NA
v_call: TRBV7-9
cdr3_aa: CASSLVPGGTAGYTF
cdr3_nt: TGTGCCAGCAGCTTAGTACCAGGAGGGACTGCTGGCTACACCTTC

j_call: TRBJ2-3
d_call: NA
clone_size: NA
v_call: TRBV7-3
cdr3_aa: CASSESVSRNTQYF
cdr3_nt: TGTGCCAGCAGCGAGTCCGTTTCGAGAAATACGCAGTATTTT

j_call: TRBJ2-7
d_call: NA
clone_size: NA
v_call: TRBV12-5
cdr3_aa: CASGFHMRRNGYEQYF
cdr3_nt: TGTGCTAGTGGTTTCCACATGCGGAGAAACGGCTACGAGCAGTACTTC

j_call: TRBJ2-5
d_call: NA
clone_size: few
v_call: TRBV6-5
cdr3_aa: CASSRRDPGRETQYF
cdr3_nt: TGTGCCAGCAGTCGCCGGGACCCCGGGAGAGAGACCCAGTACTTC

j_call: TRBJ2-1
d_call: NA
clone_size: NA
v_call: TRBV6-2/TRBV6-3
cdr3_aa: CASSPKGRSYNEQFF
cdr3_nt: TGTGCCAGCAGTCCCAAGGGACGCTCCTACAATGAGCAGTTCTTC

j_call: TRBJ1-2
d_call: NA
clone_size: NA
v_call: TRBV7-9
cdr3_aa: CASSPSGTDGYTF
cdr3_nt: TGTGCCAGCAGCCCCTCCGGGACGGATGGCTACACCTTC

j_call: TRBJ1-1
d_call: NA
clone_size: NA
v_call: TRBV5-5
cdr3_aa: CASTPWEGTGTEAFF
cdr3_nt: TGTGCCAGCACCCCCTGGGAGGGTACGGGGACTGAAGCTTTCTTT

j_call: TRBJ1-3
d_call: TRBD1
clone_size: NA
v_call: TRBV6-6
cdr3_aa: CASTYDRASTIYF
cdr3_nt: TGTGCCAGCACCTACGACAGGGCATCCACCATATATTTT

j_call: TRBJ1-2
d_call: TRBD1
clone_size: NA
v_call: TRBV20-1
cdr3_aa: CSARTGGWNGYTF
cdr3_nt: TGCAGTGCTAGGACAGGGGGCTGGAATGGCTACACCTTC